This passage covers 22 T cell receptor beta chains from one sample sequenced in a study of shared clonotypes between healthy human individuals. The assay was immunoSEQ multiplex PCR, and TCRdb's table has in-frame clones only and misses some. Of around 340,000 clones listed, about 70% are singletons. The sequencing sample was made of memory CD4+ T cells sorted from blood. Subset: CD45RA-negative fraction. Receptors originate from a man aged 25-40 years in good health.

J is TRBJ2-2 and V is TRBV11-2; maybe TRBD2 (6 bases). CDR1 is SGHAT, CDR2 FQNNGV, per germline. Trimming took off 5 bases at V and 6 bases at J, with 10 bases between the two ends. The CDR3 spans 13 residues. The CDR3 reads CASSPWGAGELFF. In nucleotides, the CDR3 is TGTGCCAGCAGCCCATGGGGGGCCGGGGAGCTGTTTTTT.

Written as DNA, the CDR3 is TGTGCCAGCAGTTTATTCCACACTGAAGCTTTCTTT. Amino acids: CASSLFHTEAFF. The chain links TRBV27 to TRBJ1-1; D is unresolved. Germline CDR1 MNHEY, CDR2 SMNVEV (reference sequence). Trimming removed 1 base from V and 3 bases from J, with 3 bases in between. CDR3 length equals 12 residues.

The rearrangement uses TRBV20-1 and TRBJ2-2; no definite D call. Germline lookup yields CDR1 DFQATT and CDR2 SNEGSKA (reference sequence). The CDR3 is 11 amino acids. Trimming stripped 5 bases from V and 5 bases from J, with 6 bases between. The DNA for the CDR3 is TGCAGTGCTGAGGAGACCGGGGAGCTGTTTTTT. This translates into CSAEETGELFF.

This clone was counted a few times. The rearrangement uses TRBV15 and TRBJ2-5; 16 bases are shared with TRBD2. The CDR3 spans 17 residues. Looked up from germline, CDR1 is LNHNV and CDR2 is YYDKDF (reference sequence). J lost 5 bases, V lost 3 bases, and 6 bases had no gene match. CDR3 region: CATSRDGTSGRGETQYF. The DNA for the CDR3 is TGTGCCACCAGCAGGGACGGGACTAGCGGGAGGGGGGAGACCCAGTACTTC.

V is TRBV6-5 and J is TRBJ1-3, with a tentative D call TRBD1 (6 bases). Germline CDR1 is MNHEY and CDR2 is SVGAGI. With 10 bases removed from V and 10 bases from J, the gap between germline ends came to 23 bases. The CDR3 is made up of 14 amino acids. CDR3 nucleotide sequence: TGTGCCACCACATCCCGACAGGTCTATGGTACCATATATTTT. This encodes CATTSRQVYGTIYF.

V usage is TRBV28 and J usage is TRBJ1-5; 8 positions agree with TRBD1. The CDR3 loop spans 19 amino acids. Trimming took 2 bases from V and 3 from J; bases not matched to a gene: 15. Germline V gene lookup returns CDR1 MDHEN and CDR2 SYDVKM. The CDR3 nucleotides are TGTGCCAGCAGTTTAGGGGGGCCGGACAGGGTTCGCCTCAATCAGCCCCAGCATTTT. Amino acid sequence: CASSLGGPDRVRLNQPQHF.

The genes are TRBV4-3 and TRBJ2-1, with unresolved D. This CDR3 is built from 14 residues. V lost 0 bases and J lost 6, with 9 bases in between. Germline lookup yields CDR1 LGHNA and CDR2 YSLEER. This CDR3 reads CASSQDLRLNEQFF. The CDR3 DNA follows: TGCGCCAGCAGCCAAGATTTGCGGCTCAATGAGCAGTTCTTC.

The genes are TRBV5-1 and TRBJ1-2, with 7 bases aligning to TRBD1. The CDR3 is 15 residues long. Trimming took 4 bases from V and 5 from J; bases not matched to a gene: 11. Germline V CDR1 and CDR2: SGHRS, YFSETQ. CDR3 amino acids: CASSPGQPLGYGYTF. Here the CDR3 DNA reads TGCGCCAGCAGCCCGGGACAGCCCCTCGGTTATGGCTACACCTTC.

In this sample, this clone turned up many times. CDR3 in DNA: TGTGCCAGCCCGAAGGGGGACGTCCCCCTCCACTTT. This translates into CASPKGDVPLHF. The chain combines TRBV25-1 with TRBJ1-6; the D gene is possibly TRBD1 (6 bases). V was shortened by 8 bases and J by 13 bases, with 15 bases between the two germline ends. This CDR3 has 12 amino acids. Per the germline V gene, CDR1 is MGHDK and CDR2 is SYGVNS.

About this clone: Other DNA sequences in this specimen translate into the identical CDR3. DNA of the CDR3: TGCAGTGCTAGGGGGAATCAGCCCCAGCATTTT. Its protein product is CSARGNQPQHF. The V gene is TRBV20-1, the J gene TRBJ1-5, with D hard to call. This CDR3 is 11 amino acids long. Germline CDR1 reads DFQATT; CDR2 reads SNEGSKA (reference sequence). The ends were cut back, 3 bases at V and 4 bases at J, with 4 bases in the middle.

This clone has only a few counts. The rearrangement links TRBV7-8 to TRBJ2-7, with TRBD1 matching 10 bases. Losses at the gene ends were 4 bases for V and 7 bases for J; bases not matched to a gene: 13. Per germline, CDR1 SGHVS and CDR2 FQNEAQ. CDR3 length equals 16 residues. In DNA, the CDR3 is TGTGCCAGCAGCTCACCCGGGACAGGGGCCCTTACAGAGCAGTACTTC. This codes for CASSSPGTGALTEQYF.

J is TRBJ2-3 and V is TRBV5-4; D gene ambiguous. CDR1 and CDR2 (germline): SGHNT, YYREEE (reference sequence). CDR3 size: 15 residues. V lost 0 bases and J 2 bases, leaving 10 bases between the germline ends. CDR3: CASSLVVSDTDTQYF. The CDR3 bases are TGTGCCAGCAGCTTGGTAGTTTCCGACACAGATACGCAGTATTTT.

This clone occurred many times. The rearrangement links TRBV11-3 to TRBJ2-1; D is perhaps TRBD1 (6 bases). CDR1 is SGHNT and CDR2 is YENEEA in the germline V gene. The ends were cut back, 5 bases at V and 12 bases at J, with 14 bases in the middle. CDR3 size: 12 residues. In nucleotides, the CDR3 is TGTGCCAGCAGCCGAGAACAGGGTGGGCAGTTCTTC. Translation gives CASSREQGGQFF.

This rearrangement joins TRBV5-1 to TRBJ2-3; 9 bases are a match to TRBD1. Germline V gives CDR1 SGHRS, CDR2 YFSETQ. CDR3 length: 15 amino acids. Losses at the gene ends were 4 bases for V and 0 bases for J; bases not matched to a gene: 3. CDR3 loop: CASSTQGASTDTQYF. Written as DNA, the CDR3 is TGCGCCAGCAGCACACAGGGGGCAAGCACAGATACGCAGTATTTT.

In its sample, this clone was seen once. The gene calls are TRBV6-6 and TRBJ2-3; a possible D gene is TRBD1 (5 bases). The CDR3 has 12 residues. Between the trimmed V and J ends, which lost 7 bases and 6 bases, there was a span of 11 bases. Germline V lookup: CDR1 MNHNY, CDR2 SVGAGI (reference sequence). The CDR3 DNA reads TGTGCCAGCAAAAAAGGGGATGATACGCAGTATTTT. Translated: CASKKGDDTQYF.

In DNA form, the CDR3 reads TGTGCCACGCGGGGACAGGGCAAATACGAGCAGTACTTC. Amino acid sequence: CATRGQGKYEQYF. J is TRBJ2-7 and V is TRBV6-1, with 9 bases identical to TRBD1. The V gene's germline CDR1 is MNHNS and CDR2 SASEGT. Trimming removed 10 bases from V and 4 bases from J; junction bases left unmatched: 8. This CDR3 region has 13 residues.

The J gene is TRBJ2-1, the V gene TRBV5-1, with TRBD1 matching over 10 bases. Per germline, CDR1 SGHRS and CDR2 YFSETQ. The CDR3 covers 15 residues. Trimming at V came to 7 bases and at J to 2 bases, leaving 6 bases not matched to a gene. DNA of the CDR3: TGCGCCAGCGGAGGACAGGGGGGGACCTACAATGAGCAGTTCTTC. Translated: CASGGQGGTYNEQFF. Full variable domain (rest looked up from reference TRBV5-1 and TRBJ2-1): KAGVTQTPRYLIKTRGQQVTLSCSPISGHRSVSWYQQTPGQGLQFLFEYFSETQRNKGNFPGRFSGRQFSNSRSEMNVSTLELGDSALYLCASGGQGGTYNEQFFGPGTRLTVL.

The rearrangement joins TRBV5-1 to TRBJ1-1; 9 bases map to TRBD1. Unmatched junction bases numbered 11, after V lost 2 bases and J lost 0 bases. The CDR3 runs 18 residues. CDR1 and CDR2 (germline): SGHRS, YFSETQ. CDR3 residues: CASSFLGTGLVMNTEAFF. In nucleotides, the CDR3 is TGCGCCAGCAGCTTTCTTGGGACAGGGCTCGTCATGAACACTGAAGCTTTCTTT.

The rearrangement joins TRBV27 to TRBJ2-3; 7 bases match TRBD2. The CDR3 runs 16 residues. Germline CDR1 MNHEY, CDR2 SMNVEV (reference sequence). With V trimmed by 7 bases and J by 8 bases, 18 bases remained unmatched. The CDR3: CASNALGGRAWGTQYF. CDR3 DNA: TGTGCCAGCAACGCCCTGGGGGGGAGGGCCTGGGGTACGCAGTATTTT.

The rearrangement links TRBV4-3 to TRBJ2-3; 7 bases match TRBD2. The length of the CDR3 is 16 residues. Germline V lookup: CDR1 LGHNA, CDR2 YSLEER. J was trimmed by 2 bases and V by 1 base; bases with no gene match: 6. CDR3 in amino acids: CASSQAASGFTDTQYF. Here the CDR3 DNA reads TGCGCCAGCAGCCAAGCTGCTAGCGGATTCACAGATACGCAGTATTTT.

This clone was observed a handful of times. V and J are TRBV6-1 and TRBJ2-5; unclear D gene. There are 14 residues in the CDR3. In germline, CDR1 is MNHNS, CDR2 SASEGT. Trimming removed 9 bases at V and 2 bases at J, with 16 bases between. This CDR3 is CASSLRTRQETQYF. The CDR3 coding sequence is TGTGCCAGTTCCCTCCGGACCAGACAAGAGACCCAGTACTTC.

The count of this clone is one. The rearrangement links TRBV27 to TRBJ1-5, with D unresolved. The CDR3 spans 15 residues. The ends were cut back, 5 bases at V and 3 bases at J, with 14 bases in the middle. Germline assignment: CDR1 MNHEY and CDR2 SMNVEV (reference sequence). The CDR3 spells CASSPPGLTNQPQHF. CDR3 coding DNA: TGTGCCAGCAGTCCCCCGGGCCTCACCAATCAGCCCCAGCATTTT.